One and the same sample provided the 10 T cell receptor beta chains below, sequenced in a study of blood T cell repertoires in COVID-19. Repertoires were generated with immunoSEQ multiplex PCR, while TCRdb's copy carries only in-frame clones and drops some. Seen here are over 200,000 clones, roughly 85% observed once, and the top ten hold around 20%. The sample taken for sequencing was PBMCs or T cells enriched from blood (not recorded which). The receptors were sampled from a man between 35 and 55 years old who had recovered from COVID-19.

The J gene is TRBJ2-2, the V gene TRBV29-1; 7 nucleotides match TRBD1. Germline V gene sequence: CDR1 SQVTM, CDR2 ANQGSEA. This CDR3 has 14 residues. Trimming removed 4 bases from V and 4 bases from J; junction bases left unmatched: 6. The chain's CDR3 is CSVVGQVSTGELFF. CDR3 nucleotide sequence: TGCAGCGTTGTAGGACAGGTAAGCACCGGGGAGCTGTTTTTT.

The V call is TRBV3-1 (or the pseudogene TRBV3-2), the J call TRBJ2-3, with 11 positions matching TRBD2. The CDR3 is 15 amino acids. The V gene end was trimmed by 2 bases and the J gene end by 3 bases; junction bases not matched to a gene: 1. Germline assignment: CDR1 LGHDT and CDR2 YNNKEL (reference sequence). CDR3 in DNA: TGTGCCAGCAGCCAATTAGCGGGAGGGACAGATACGCAGTATTTT. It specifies CASSQLAGGTDTQYF.

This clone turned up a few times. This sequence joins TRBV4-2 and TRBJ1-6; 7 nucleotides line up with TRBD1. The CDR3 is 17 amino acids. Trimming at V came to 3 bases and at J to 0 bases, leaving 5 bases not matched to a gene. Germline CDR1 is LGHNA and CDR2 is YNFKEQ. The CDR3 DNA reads TGTGCCAGCAGCCAGGACAGGCCCAGCTCCTATAATTCACCCCTCCACTTT. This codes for CASSQDRPSSYNSPLHF.

The CDR3 spells CASSLGAYLTQYF. The CDR3 region has the DNA TGTGCCAGCAGTTTAGGGGCATATTTGACCCAGTACTTC. The V gene is TRBV12-3 or TRBV12-4, the J gene TRBJ2-5, with D unclear. V was pared by 1 base and J by 7 bases, with 10 bases between. The CDR3 runs to 13 residues.

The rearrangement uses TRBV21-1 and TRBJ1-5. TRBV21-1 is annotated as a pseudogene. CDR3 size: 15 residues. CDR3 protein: CASSKVGGLTQPQHF. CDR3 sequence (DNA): TGTGCCAGCAGCAAAGTGGGAGGGTTAACCCAGCCCCAGCATTTT.

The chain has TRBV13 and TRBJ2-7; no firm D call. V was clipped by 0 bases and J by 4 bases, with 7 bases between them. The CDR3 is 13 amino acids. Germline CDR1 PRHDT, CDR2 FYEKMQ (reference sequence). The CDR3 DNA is TGTGCCAGCAGCTTAGGGAAAGAGTACGAGCAGTACTTC. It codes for CASSLGKEYEQYF.

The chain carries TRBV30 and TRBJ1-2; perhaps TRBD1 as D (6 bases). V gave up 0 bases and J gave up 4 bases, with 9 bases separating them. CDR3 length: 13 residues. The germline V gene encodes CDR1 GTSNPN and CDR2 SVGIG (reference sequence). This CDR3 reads CAWSVGTIYGYTF. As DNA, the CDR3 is TGTGCCTGGAGTGTAGGGACAATCTATGGCTACACCTTC.

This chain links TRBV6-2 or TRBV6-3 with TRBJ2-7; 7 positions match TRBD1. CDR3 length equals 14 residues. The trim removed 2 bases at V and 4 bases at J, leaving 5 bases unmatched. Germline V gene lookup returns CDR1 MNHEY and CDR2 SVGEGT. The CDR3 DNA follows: TGTGCCAGCAGTTACCCAGGACAGGTGTACGAGCAGTACTTC. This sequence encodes CASSYPGQVYEQYF.

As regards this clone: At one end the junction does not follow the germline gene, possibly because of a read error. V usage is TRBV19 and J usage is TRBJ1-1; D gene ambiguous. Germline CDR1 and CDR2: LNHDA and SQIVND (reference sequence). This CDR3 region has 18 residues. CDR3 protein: CASSMAPWETSMNTEAFF. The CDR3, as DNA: TGTGCCAGCAGTATGGCCCCGTGGGAGACTTCCATGAACACTGAAGCTTTCTTT.

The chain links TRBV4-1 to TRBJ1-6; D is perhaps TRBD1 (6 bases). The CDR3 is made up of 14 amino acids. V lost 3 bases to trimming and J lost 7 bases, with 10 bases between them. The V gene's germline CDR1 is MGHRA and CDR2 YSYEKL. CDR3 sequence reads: CASSQRTANSPLHF. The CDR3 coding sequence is TGCGCCAGCAGCCAGAGGACAGCCAATTCACCCCTCCACTTT.